This T cell receptor (beta chain) originates from a study of shared clonotypes between healthy human individuals. A remark on this clone: Its cognate antigen is unknown.

Study results and limitations: Naive subsets generally had larger estimated richness than memory subsets.

Trimming pared 3 bases from V and 1 base from J, leaving 6 bases between. CDR1 MNHNS and CDR2 SASEGT come from the germline V gene. CDR3 length: 13 residues. For each subset, genomic DNA was distributed in equal portions over several immunoSEQ plates. Sequencing was performed with immunoSEQ multiplex PCR; in TCRdb, only in-frame clones are kept and a portion is missing. The table records some 1,100,000 clones, about four fifths of them present only once. V is TRBV6-1 and J is TRBJ1-1; D gene unclear. The source of this sequence is a young man in good health. Some clones in this sample may be carry-over from other donors' samples. The sequencing sample was made of memory CD4+ T cells from PBMCs. Subset noted: CD45RA-negative fraction. The CDR3 DNA reads TGTGCCAGCAGTGATCAACAGAACACTGAAGCTTTCTTT. Translation gives CASSDQQNTEAFF.